This section outlines one T cell receptor beta chain sequence together with its context. Authors' analysis steps: Estimation of nucleated cell counts was performed using reference gene primer amplification. The protocol was immunoSEQ multiplex PCR, while the TCRdb copy is restricted to in-frame clones and leaves out a portion. V and J calls and clone size are those listed in that table; D and trimming were worked out from the DNA. The table lists hundreds of thousands of clones, 88% of them singletons, with 0.55% to 0.75% in the top ten. The CDR3 has 12 residues. The germline V gene encodes CDR1 MNHEY and CDR2 SVGAGI. Trimming stripped 5 bases from V and 4 bases from J, with 6 bases between. The sample is drawn from a study of blood T cell repertoires in COVID-19. About the research overall: Spain, Italy and the United States supplied samples that represented acute and convalescent COVID-19. Nucleic acid was either cDNA or gDNA, and it came from T cells, B-cell-depleted T cells, or PBMCs.

This rearrangement joins TRBV6-5 to TRBJ1-3; weak D call: TRBD1 (5 bases). This clonotype originated in a man aged 40-55 years with acute or convalescent COVID-19. Sequenced: peripheral blood. CDR3 sequence (DNA): TGTGCCAGCAGTCAGGGCGGAAACACCATATATTTT. This encodes CASSQGGNTIYF.